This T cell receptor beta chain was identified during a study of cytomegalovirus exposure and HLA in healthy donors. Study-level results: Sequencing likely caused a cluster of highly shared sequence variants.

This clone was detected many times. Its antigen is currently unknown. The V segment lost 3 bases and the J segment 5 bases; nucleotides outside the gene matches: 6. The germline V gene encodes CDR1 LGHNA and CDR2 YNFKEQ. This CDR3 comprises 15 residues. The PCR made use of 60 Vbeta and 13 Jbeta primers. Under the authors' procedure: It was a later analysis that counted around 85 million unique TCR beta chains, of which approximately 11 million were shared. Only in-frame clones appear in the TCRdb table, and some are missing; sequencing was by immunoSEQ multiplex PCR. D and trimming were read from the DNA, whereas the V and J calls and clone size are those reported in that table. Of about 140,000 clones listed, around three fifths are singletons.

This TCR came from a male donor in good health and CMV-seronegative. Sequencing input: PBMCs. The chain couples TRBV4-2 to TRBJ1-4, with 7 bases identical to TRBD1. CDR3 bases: TGTGCCAGCAGCCAGTCGACAGGGCAGAATGAAAAACTGTTTTTT. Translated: CASSQSTGQNEKLFF.